The clone carrying this TCR beta chain was seen repeatedly, ten times or more. The target antigen is unknown. The data derive from a study of T cell repertoires in cytomegalovirus infection. With 6 bases removed from V and 11 bases from J, the gap between germline ends came to 13 bases. This CDR3 is built from 11 residues. TCRdb ran MiXCR on the reads and lists one entry per CDR3 protein. The sample records around 58,000 distinct CDR3 sequences, 20% to 25% being singletons. This sample comprised CD8+ T cells from cultured PBMCs, obtained from culture after CMV antigen stimulation. The rearrangement links TRBV12-3 or TRBV12-4 to TRBJ1-1, with unresolved D. This clonotype originated in a human donor in good health (CMV status not recorded). Some clones in this sample may be carry-over from other donors' samples. The CDR3 DNA is TGTGCCAGCAGCTCGGTAAAGGATGCTTTCTTT. As protein: CASSSVKDAFF.